The rows below give T cell receptor beta chains drawn from one sample of a study of beta chain features in type 1 diabetes. Produced via immunoSEQ multiplex PCR; TCRdb's table is partial and in-frame only. The data show approximately 260,000 clones, with about 23% seen just once and around 0.012% held by the top ten. The sequenced sample was naive CD4+ T cells from blood. Receptors originate from a woman aged 25 to 39 with type 1 diabetes. Both conserved end residues are part of each CDR3. The D gene is left open where the match is weak. Clone size is shown for a subset of rows, as once, few, many or a class of expanded clone.

CDR3 DNA	CDR3 protein	J gene	D gene	V gene	clone size
TGTGCCAGCAGCCCTTTGCCGGGAGGGCCAGATACGCAGTATTTT	CASSPLPGGPDTQYF	TRBJ2-3	TRBD2	TRBV7-3	NA
TGTGCCTGGAGTGGACTAGCGGACTACAATGAGCAGTTCTTC	CAWSGLADYNEQFF	TRBJ2-1	TRBD2	TRBV30	NA
TGTGCCAGCAGCTTAGGGGAGGGAAGCTATGGCTACACCTTC	CASSLGEGSYGYTF	TRBJ1-2	NA	TRBV11-2	few
TGTGCCAGCAGTTATTCGATCCTAGTAACCCACGAGCAGTACTTC	CASSYSILVTHEQYF	TRBJ2-7	NA	TRBV6-5	few
TGTGCCAGTACCGGAGCGGGAGGGGCCAATGAGCAGTTCTTC	CASTGAGGANEQFF	TRBJ2-1	TRBD2	TRBV19	few
TGTGCCAGCAGCCGCGGGGTCAATGGCTACACCTTC	CASSRGVNGYTF	TRBJ1-2	NA	TRBV11-1	few
TGTGCCAGCAGCTTGCGTAGGGGGATGACAGATACGCAGTATTTT	CASSLRRGMTDTQYF	TRBJ2-3	NA	TRBV11-2	NA
TGTGCCTGGAGTGTCGAGGGAACTGAAGCTTTCTTT	CAWSVEGTEAFF	TRBJ1-1	NA	TRBV30	NA
TGTGCCAGCAGTTTATTCGGTAGCCCCGTGGCCACCGGGGAGCTGTTTTTT	CASSLFGSPVATGELFF	TRBJ2-2	NA	TRBV27	NA
TGTGCCAGCTCGCCAATCAGTAACACTGAAGCTTTCTTT	CASSPISNTEAFF	TRBJ1-1	NA	TRBV18	few
TGCGCCAGCAGCTTGATCGGGAACTCCTACAATGAGCAGTTCTTC	CASSLIGNSYNEQFF	TRBJ2-1	NA	TRBV5-1	few
TGTGCCAGCAGTTCCGGGACAGGGTCCTCCTACAATGAGCAGTTCTTC	CASSSGTGSSYNEQFF	TRBJ2-1	TRBD1	TRBV28	few
TGTGCCTGGAGTGTAGACCGACAGGCTGGCTACACCTTC	CAWSVDRQAGYTF	TRBJ1-2	NA	TRBV30	few
TGTGCCTGGAGGCCGGGACTTTCCCTTAGTCAGCCCCAGCATTTT	CAWRPGLSLSQPQHF	TRBJ1-5	NA	TRBV30	NA
TGTGCCAGCAGTCGCCCGGGGCTGACAGGGGGCGCGTACGAGCAGTACTTC	CASSRPGLTGGAYEQYF	TRBJ2-7	TRBD1	TRBV25-1	few
TGTGCCAGCAGATTTCGGACAGATCAAGAGACCCAGTACTTC	CASRFRTDQETQYF	TRBJ2-5	NA	TRBV27	NA
TGCGCCAGCAGCCAAGATCAAGGAGGCTACGAGCAGTACTTC	CASSQDQGGYEQYF	TRBJ2-7	NA	TRBV4-1	few
TGTGCCAGTAGCAAGACAGGGTGGGGGTTAAATCAGCCCCAGCATTTT	CASSKTGWGLNQPQHF	TRBJ1-5	TRBD1	TRBV19	NA
TGCAGCGTTCTCCGGGACAGCATATTCGAAGCTTTCTTT	CSVLRDSIFEAFF	TRBJ1-1	TRBD1	TRBV29-1	NA
TGCAGCGTGGATGGACAGGTAGAGACCCAGTACTTC	CSVDGQVETQYF	TRBJ2-5	TRBD1	TRBV29-1	few
TGTGCCACCAGCAGAGAGCGGAGCTCCTACGAGCAGTACTTC	CATSRERSSYEQYF	TRBJ2-7	NA	TRBV15	NA
TGTGCTAGCAGCTTCGGGACTAGAGAGACCCAGTACTTC	CASSFGTRETQYF	TRBJ2-5	TRBD2	TRBV7-7	few